Given below is one T cell receptor beta chain in context. This entry is derived from a study of blood T cell repertoires in COVID-19. V dropped 2 bases and J dropped 7 bases, with 14 bases sitting between them. The CDR3 contains 15 residues. The germline V gene has CDR1 SGHNT and CDR2 YENEEA. Produced via immunoSEQ multiplex PCR; TCRdb's table is partial and in-frame only. Found here are approximately 150,000 clones, approximately 81% of them singletons; the top ten hold over 15%. This sequence was found in a man in his 60s who had recovered from COVID-19. The source material was PBMCs or T cells enriched from blood (not recorded which). The V gene is TRBV11-3, the J gene TRBJ2-2; tentatively, D is TRBD2 (7 bases). In DNA, the CDR3 is TGTGCCAGCAGCTTAAGGGGGGGTACCAACGGGGAGCTGTTTTTT. Amino acid sequence: CASSLRGGTNGELFF.